A single count supports the clone carrying this TCR beta chain. The CDR3 is 16 amino acids. Germline V gene data show CDR1 as SGHDT and CDR2 as YYEEEE. Trimming took 0 bases from V and 3 from J; bases not matched to a gene: 2. This table comes from immunoSEQ multiplex PCR, and its TCRdb copy is limited to in-frame clones, with some not included. This sample has about 150,000 clones, with roughly 87% found just once. The data originate from a study of blood T cell repertoires in COVID-19. The TCR comes from a woman between 35 and 50 years old who had been exposed to COVID-19. Sequencing was performed on PBMCs or T cells enriched from blood (not recorded which). The chain joins TRBV5-6 to TRBJ2-7; TRBD2 matches at 14 bases. CDR3 in amino acids: CASSLGLAGGDYEQYF. Written as DNA, the CDR3 is TGTGCCAGCAGCTTGGGACTAGCGGGAGGGGACTACGAGCAGTACTTC. Looking up the rest from reference TRBV5-6 and TRBJ2-7 gives the full variable domain: DAGVTQSPTHLIKTRGQQVTLRCSPKSGHDTVSWYQQALGQGPQFIFQYYEEEERQRGNFPDRFSGHQFPNYSSELNVNALLLGDSALYLCASSLGLAGGDYEQYFGPGTRLTVT.